Presented here are 25 T cell receptor beta chains from one specimen sequenced in a study of T cell changes during pregnancy in multiple sclerosis. Using immunoSEQ multiplex PCR, the repertoire was profiled, and TCRdb retains in-frame clones only, with some absent. The sample gives about 42,000 clones, about 85% of which show up once; approximately 1% is in the top ten. The sequencing here drew on CD4+ T cells from peripheral blood mononuclear cells, taken after pregnancy. These receptors all stem from a female donor with multiple sclerosis, enrolled in a pregnancy study.

V and J are TRBV18 and TRBJ2-7; a possible D gene is TRBD1 (5 bases). Germline CDR1 KGHSH, CDR2 LQKENI. The CDR3 runs 13 residues. V shed 4 bases and J shed 0 bases, with 7 bases lying between them. CDR3 residues: CASSQDISYEQYF. The CDR3 DNA sequence: TGTGCCAGCTCACAGGACATCTCCTACGAGCAGTACTTC.

This clone was seen more than once but under ten times. The chain joins TRBV2 to TRBJ1-2, with D tentatively TRBD1 (5 bases). CDR3 length equals 13 residues. V was trimmed by 4 bases and J by 2 bases, leaving 8 bases between them. Germline CDR1 SNHLY, CDR2 FYNNEI. CDR3 DNA sequence: TGTGCCAGCAGTGTCCGACAGAACTATGGCTACACCTTC. It codes for CASSVRQNYGYTF.

This sequence joins TRBV7-3 and TRBJ2-1; D might be TRBD2 (6 bases). V was shortened by 0 bases and J by 9 bases, with 21 bases between the two germline ends. The CDR3 is 17 residues long. Per the germline V gene, CDR1 is SGHTA and CDR2 is FQGTGA. The DNA for the CDR3 is TGTGCCAGCAGCTTAACCTTTTCCGGGGGTAGTGGGAGTGAGCAGTTCTTC. Amino acid sequence: CASSLTFSGGSGSEQFF. The complete variable domain, with remaining parts taken from reference TRBV7-3 and TRBJ2-1, reads GAGVSQTPSNKVTEKGKYVELRCDPISGHTALYWYRQSLGQGPEFLIYFQGTGAADDSGLPNDRFFAVRPEGSVSTLKIQRTERGDSAVYLCASSLTFSGGSGSEQFFGPGTRLTVL.

This clone showed up just once. This chain links TRBV27 with TRBJ2-3; 9 nucleotides line up with TRBD1. The CDR3 runs to 15 residues. Germline trimming cut 4 bases from V and 5 bases from J; bases unmatched to any gene: 7. CDR1 MNHEY and CDR2 SMNVEV come from the germline V gene (reference sequence). The chain's CDR3 is CASSSHRGQKDTQYF. In nucleotides, the CDR3 is TGTGCCAGCAGTTCACACAGGGGGCAGAAAGATACGCAGTATTTT.

This chain joins TRBV2 and TRBJ2-5, with D possibly TRBD1 on 5 matching bases. Trimming took off 5 bases at V and 1 base at J, with 14 bases between the two ends. The V gene's germline CDR1 is SNHLY and CDR2 FYNNEI. The CDR3 is 15 amino acids. This chain's CDR3 is CASSLSVGVQETQYF. CDR3 sequence (DNA): TGTGCCAGCAGTCTTTCAGTAGGGGTCCAAGAGACCCAGTACTTC. The full variable domain, its missing parts supplied by reference TRBV2 and TRBJ2-5, is EPEVTQTPSHQVTQMGQEVILRCVPISNHLYFYWYRQILGQKVEFLVSFYNNEISEKSEIFDDQFSVERPDGSNFTLKIRSTKLEDSAMYFCASSLSVGVQETQYFGPGTRLLVL.

V is TRBV5-1 and J is TRBJ2-3; 7 bases are a match to TRBD1. The V segment lost 2 bases and the J segment 3 bases; nucleotides outside the gene matches: 6. The CDR3 covers 15 residues. In germline, CDR1 is SGHRS, CDR2 YFSETQ. The chain's CDR3 is CASSLEGGQTDTQYF. CDR3 in DNA: TGCGCCAGCAGCTTAGAAGGGGGCCAAACAGATACGCAGTATTTT.

The chain links TRBV5-1 to TRBJ2-3, with 8 positions matching TRBD1. V trimming: 0 bases; J trimming: 0 bases; junction bases outside the gene matches: 9. Germline V gene lookup returns CDR1 SGHRS and CDR2 YFSETQ. The CDR3 loop spans 18 amino acids. CDR3 amino acids: CASSLARTGFGSTDTQYF. CDR3 coding DNA: TGCGCCAGCAGCTTGGCCCGGACAGGGTTCGGGAGCACAGATACGCAGTATTTT.

This clone has more than one count but fewer than ten. The chain has TRBV19 and TRBJ1-5; 7 positions agree with TRBD1. CDR1 and CDR2 from the germline V gene are LNHDA and SQIVND (reference sequence). The CDR3 has 15 amino acids. Trimming cost V 5 bases and J 4 bases; bases outside gene matches: 8. CDR3 coding DNA: TGTGCCAGTAGTCCAACAGGGGCTCTGAATCAGCCCCAGCATTTT. Encoded protein: CASSPTGALNQPQHF.

The chain joins TRBV2 to TRBJ2-3; tentatively, D is TRBD2 (7 bases). The CDR3 contains 17 residues. The germline CDR1 and CDR2 sequences are SNHLY and FYNNEI. V was trimmed by 5 bases and J by 3 bases, leaving 21 bases between them. The CDR3 sequence: CASSLGRGRGGTDTQYF. The CDR3 region has the DNA TGTGCCAGCAGTCTGGGGAGGGGCAGGGGAGGGACAGATACGCAGTATTTT.

The chain combines TRBV7-2 with TRBJ1-2; D call uncertain. This CDR3 comprises 12 residues. With 5 bases removed from V and 6 bases from J, the gap between germline ends came to 10 bases. Germline V gene sequence: CDR1 SGHTA, CDR2 FQGNSA. CDR3 region: CASSRWRDGYTF. The DNA for the CDR3 is TGTGCCAGCAGCCGTTGGAGAGATGGCTACACCTTC.

DNA for the CDR3: TGTGCGGGACAGGGGGTAGCTGGTGGCTACACCTTC. The encoded protein is CAGQGVAGGYTF. V and J are TRBV30 and TRBJ1-2; 11 nucleotides line up with TRBD1. The CDR3 consists of 12 residues. Germline V lookup: CDR1 GTSNPN, CDR2 SVGIG (reference sequence).

The chain links TRBV7-9 to TRBJ2-7; 9 nucleotides line up with TRBD1. Germline V gene lookup returns CDR1 SEHNR and CDR2 FQNEAQ (reference sequence). J was trimmed by 4 bases and V by 2 bases; bases with no gene match: 9. The CDR3 loop spans 16 amino acids. The DNA of the CDR3 is TGTGCCAGCAGCTTATCGACCGGGACAGGGTTATACGAGCAGTACTTC. Its protein product is CASSLSTGTGLYEQYF.

The chain couples TRBV7-6 to TRBJ1-6; a weak D match, TRBD1 (5 bases). There are 16 residues in the CDR3. Per germline, CDR1 SGHVS and CDR2 FNYEAQ. Trimming left V 2 bases short and J 7 bases short, with 15 bases between. CDR3 bases: TGTGCCAGCAGCTTAATAGCAGGGATGGGCAATTCACCCCTCCACTTT. This translates into CASSLIAGMGNSPLHF.

The rearrangement uses TRBV9 and TRBJ2-3; possible D gene TRBD2, 6 bases. The CDR3 covers 16 residues. Germline assignment: CDR1 SGDLS and CDR2 YYNGEE. With 4 bases removed from V and 2 bases from J, the gap between germline ends came to 17 bases. The CDR3 loop is CASSPFPGVTTDTQYF. The CDR3 DNA is TGTGCCAGCAGCCCCTTCCCGGGGGTTACCACAGATACGCAGTATTTT. Complete variable domain (other parts from reference TRBV9 and TRBJ2-3): DSGVTQTPKHLITATGQRVTLRCSPRSGDLSVYWYQQSLDQGLQFLIQYYNGEERAKGNILERFSAQQFPDLHSELNLSSLELGDSALYFCASSPFPGVTTDTQYFGPGTRLTVL.

This chain connects TRBV5-8 to TRBJ1-2, with D possibly matching TRBD1 (5 bases). Looked up from germline, CDR1 is SGHTS and CDR2 is YDEGEE. This CDR3 has 16 residues. The V end lost 3 bases, the J end lost 7 bases, and 22 bases lay between the germline ends. The CDR3 nucleotides read TGTGCCAGCAGCTCCGTTCTTTTCGCGGGGGGTAGTGGCTACACCTTC. Translating it yields CASSSVLFAGGSGYTF.

The V and J genes are TRBV2 and TRBJ2-1; D may be TRBD2 (6 bases). Germline CDR1 is SNHLY and CDR2 is FYNNEI. V lost 7 bases and J 5 bases, leaving 12 bases between the germline ends. The CDR3 loop spans 13 amino acids. The CDR3 sequence is CASKTSRNNEQFF. The CDR3, as DNA: TGTGCCAGCAAGACTAGTAGAAACAATGAGCAGTTCTTC. Full variable domain (rest looked up from reference TRBV2 and TRBJ2-1): EPEVTQTPSHQVTQMGQEVILRCVPISNHLYFYWYRQILGQKVEFLVSFYNNEISEKSEIFDDQFSVERPDGSNFTLKIRSTKLEDSAMYFCASKTSRNNEQFFGPGTRLTVL.

The chain employs TRBV7-8 and TRBJ1-5; D is undetermined. CDR1 and CDR2 (germline): SGHVS, FQNEAQ. The CDR3 sequence is 15 residues long. Deletions cut 3 bases from V and 5 bases from J, with 14 bases between. The CDR3, as DNA: TGTGCCAGCAGCTTGAGGGTTTCCCGATATCAGCCCCAGCATTTT. Encoded protein: CASSLRVSRYQPQHF.

CDR3 region: CASTRQGGYEQYF. CDR3 nucleotide sequence: TGTGCCAGCACGAGACAGGGTGGGTACGAGCAGTACTTC. The chain couples TRBV6-1 to TRBJ2-7; 7 bases align to TRBD1. Germline CDR1 reads MNHNS; CDR2 reads SASEGT. The CDR3 covers 13 residues. With 7 bases clipped from V and 4 bases from J, the junction kept 7 bases outside the gene matches.

The V call is TRBV4-2, the J call TRBJ2-3; D remains ambiguous. Germline V gene data show CDR1 as LGHNA and CDR2 as YNFKEQ. This CDR3 region has 13 residues. Trimming took off 3 bases at V and 7 bases at J, with 11 bases between the two ends. The DNA for the CDR3 is TGTGCCAGCAGCCAGGCCGGCGGAAATACGCAGTATTTT. This translates into CASSQAGGNTQYF.

This clone has just a few counts. The chain combines TRBV6-6 with TRBJ1-3, with 8 bases that match TRBD1. The CDR3 runs 15 residues. CDR1 and CDR2 (germline): MNHNY, SVGAGI (reference sequence). With 5 bases clipped from V and 2 bases from J, the junction kept 5 bases outside the gene matches. CDR3 amino acids: CASSLTGGTGNTIYF. The CDR3 DNA is TGTGCCAGCAGTCTTACAGGGGGTACTGGAAACACCATATATTTT.

The chain has TRBV10-2 and TRBJ1-6; maybe TRBD1 (5 bases). V lost 2 bases, J lost 9 bases, and 8 bases lay in between. CDR3 size: 13 residues. Germline-derived CDR1 and CDR2 are WSHSY and SAAADI. In DNA, the CDR3 is TGCGCCAGCAGTGAGACCACAGGTTCACCCCTCCACTTT. Translating it yields CASSETTGSPLHF.

This chain connects TRBV6-5 to TRBJ1-2; a weak D match, TRBD1 (6 bases). Per the germline V gene, CDR1 is MNHEY and CDR2 is SVGAGI. V lost 6 bases and J 4 bases, leaving 15 bases between the germline ends. The length of the CDR3 is 14 residues. DNA for the CDR3: TGTGCCAGCAGGGGGATGGGGGCGCTCTATGGCTACACCTTC. It encodes CASRGMGALYGYTF.

The chain recombines TRBV6-5 with TRBJ2-1, with D unresolved. V lost 1 base and J lost 7, with 11 bases in between. Germline values: CDR1 MNHEY, CDR2 SVGAGI. CDR3 length: 14 amino acids. CDR3 residues: CASSYWSTANEQFF. DNA for the CDR3: TGTGCCAGCAGTTACTGGTCGACTGCTAATGAGCAGTTCTTC.

This sequence joins TRBV7-9 and TRBJ1-2, with a weak D call TRBD1 (5 bases). The CDR3 is 15 residues long. The V gene's germline CDR1 is SEHNR and CDR2 FQNEAQ (reference sequence). V dropped 4 bases and J dropped 7 bases, with 19 bases sitting between them. The CDR3 is CASSSLHFRDGGYTF. CDR3 sequence (DNA): TGTGCCAGCAGCTCCTTACACTTCAGGGATGGTGGCTACACCTTC.

The V and J genes are TRBV30 and TRBJ2-2, with 7 nucleotides matching TRBD1. The CDR3 is 14 amino acids. CDR1 is GTSNPN, CDR2 SVGIG, per germline (reference sequence). The J segment lost 4 bases and the V segment lost 3 bases, leaving 5 bases of the junction unmatched. CDR3 in amino acids: CAWRKQGSTGELFF. CDR3 bases: TGTGCCTGGAGGAAACAGGGGAGCACCGGGGAGCTGTTTTTT.